Listed here are 8 T cell receptor beta chains from one sample, sequenced in a study of blood T cell repertoires in COVID-19. Generated by immunoSEQ multiplex PCR, the TCRdb table keeps only in-frame clones and is missing some. The sample has 150,000 to 200,000 clones, around 80% seen once. Sequenced: PBMCs or T cells enriched from blood (not recorded which). The receptors derive from a man aged 45-65 years who had recovered from COVID-19.

The CDR3 DNA reads TGCGCCACTTTACTAGCGGGAGTGAGGGAGCAGTACTTC. This codes for CATLLAGVREQYF. The chain couples TRBV10-1 to TRBJ2-7; the match to TRBD2 covers 11 bases. J lost 7 bases, V lost 10 bases, and 9 bases had no gene match. Germline V gene lookup returns CDR1 WNHNN and CDR2 SYGVQD (reference sequence). The CDR3 loop spans 13 amino acids.

The rearrangement uses TRBV27 and TRBJ2-7, with 10 bases aligning to TRBD2. The J segment lost 5 bases and the V segment lost 3 bases, leaving 4 bases of the junction unmatched. Germline V gene lookup returns CDR1 MNHEY and CDR2 SMNVEV (reference sequence). The CDR3 loop spans 14 amino acids. This chain's CDR3 is CASSFSGLANEQYF. CDR3 nucleotides: TGTGCCAGCAGTTTCTCGGGACTAGCGAACGAGCAGTACTTC.

This chain links TRBV5-1 with TRBJ1-6, with D tentatively TRBD1 (5 bases). V lost 3 bases, J lost 9 bases, and 16 bases lay in between. The CDR3 runs to 15 residues. Per the germline V gene, CDR1 is SGHRS and CDR2 is YFSETQ. CDR3 in amino acids: CASSWAGTGSSPLHF. CDR3 in DNA: TGCGCCAGCAGCTGGGCCGGGACTGGGTCTTCACCCCTCCACTTT. Looking up the rest from reference TRBV5-1 and TRBJ1-6 gives the full variable domain: KAGVTQTPRYLIKTRGQQVTLSCSPISGHRSVSWYQQTPGQGLQFLFEYFSETQRNKGNFPGRFSGRQFSNSRSEMNVSTLELGDSALYLCASSWAGTGSSPLHFGNGTRLTVT.

The chain couples TRBV6-5 to TRBJ2-2; perhaps TRBD1 as D (5 bases). This CDR3 comprises 14 residues. Germline-derived CDR1 and CDR2 are MNHEY and SVGAGI. The germline V and J ends were trimmed by 7 bases and 4 bases, with 13 bases remaining between them. CDR3 in DNA: TGTGCCAGCATTAGAACAGGTTCCACCGGGGAGCTGTTTTTT. Protein product: CASIRTGSTGELFF.

In its sample, this clone was seen once. The chain has TRBV6-5 and TRBJ1-5; D ambiguous. The V gene's germline CDR1 is MNHEY and CDR2 SVGAGI. V was clipped by 6 bases and J by 2 bases, with 11 bases between them. The CDR3 has 14 residues. The CDR3 nucleotides are TGTGCCAGCAGCCTAGTTTGGGGCAATCAGCCCCAGCATTTT. This codes for CASSLVWGNQPQHF.

This clone showed up just once. The chain couples TRBV7-2 to TRBJ2-2; no clear D. V lost 5 bases and J 2 bases, leaving 6 bases between the germline ends. This CDR3 is 13 amino acids long. Germline V gene data show CDR1 as SGHTA and CDR2 as FQGNSA. The CDR3 here is CASSDKNTGELFF. The CDR3 DNA reads TGTGCCAGCAGCGACAAAAACACCGGGGAGCTGTTTTTT.

The chain employs TRBV5-1 and TRBJ2-2, with D tentatively TRBD2 (6 bases). Germline CDR1 SGHRS, CDR2 YFSETQ. Trimming removed 4 bases from V and 1 base from J, with 8 bases in between. The CDR3 is 14 amino acids. The CDR3 loop is CASSPGLNTGELFF. CDR3 DNA: TGCGCCAGCAGCCCGGGACTGAACACCGGGGAGCTGTTTTTT.

The chain combines TRBV30 with TRBJ2-2; D perhaps matches TRBD2 (6 bases). This CDR3 has 13 amino acids. The V gene lost 3 bases and the J gene lost 5 bases, with 10 bases spanning the gap. Germline CDR1 reads GTSNPN; CDR2 reads SVGIG (reference sequence). CDR3 sequence reads: CAWRPGGTGELFF. In nucleotides, the CDR3 is TGTGCCTGGAGGCCTGGGGGGACCGGGGAGCTGTTTTTT.